Each of the 13 T cell receptor beta chains below was sequenced from the same sample in a study of blood T cell repertoires in COVID-19 (dated by TCRdb to the early 2020s). The library was generated by the immunoSEQ multiplex PCR assay. As stored in TCRdb, this immuneACCESS dataset retains in-frame rearrangements with V and J assigned. A fraction of the clones does not appear; measured against another copy, unresolved V genes explain less than half of the discrepancy, and the remainder lacks a known reason. The sample profile shows roughly 80,000 clones; more than 75% of them were found once. The leading ten clones occupy 1.5% to 2.5% of the sample. Input material: peripheral blood. Receptors were obtained from a woman in her fifties or sixties with acute or convalescent COVID-19.

This sequence joins TRBV28 and TRBJ2-7; D gene ambiguous. This CDR3 is built from 12 residues. V was clipped by 1 base and J by 6 bases, with 7 bases between them. Germline loops: CDR1 MDHEN, CDR2 SYDVKM. The CDR3 DNA reads as TGTGCCAGCAGTTTATCCAGAGGCGAGCAGTACTTC. Protein sequence: CASSLSRGEQYF.

Comments on this clone: At one boundary the junction diverges from the germline segment, which might be a read error. The CDR3 is CASTRPGRYPF. CDR3 nucleotides: TGTGCCAGCACCCGCCCGGGGAGGTACCCGTTT. This chain links TRBV6-4 with TRBJ1-6; no clear D gene. From germline, CDR1 is MRHNA and CDR2 SNTAGT. The CDR3 length is 11 residues.

The chain carries TRBV11-2 and TRBJ2-6; TRBD1 matches at 8 bases. V was pared by 6 bases and J by 2 bases, with 12 bases of the junction left unmatched. Germline CDR1 and CDR2: SGHAT and FQNNGV. The CDR3 contains 18 residues. CDR3 loop: CASSTAGTGATGANVLTF. Here the CDR3 DNA reads TGTGCCAGCAGTACAGCCGGGACAGGAGCGACTGGGGCCAACGTCCTGACTTTC.

This clone was counted a single time. The genes are TRBV14 and TRBJ2-5; no clear D. The CDR3 contains 12 residues. In germline, CDR1 is SGHDN, CDR2 FVKESK. V was cut by 1 base and J by 4 bases, with 4 bases left in between. The CDR3 DNA reads TGTGCCAGCAGCCAAGCGAGAGAGACCCAGTACTTC. Amino acids: CASSQARETQYF.

The genes are TRBV24-1 and TRBJ2-4, with D uncertain. Trimming cost V 5 bases and J 5 bases, with 3 bases left between them. Germline V lookup: CDR1 KGHDR, CDR2 SFDVKD. CDR3 length: 11 residues. As DNA, the CDR3 is TGTGCCACCAGTGCTCAAAACATTCAGTACTTC. Translating it yields CATSAQNIQYF.

The V call is TRBV18, the J call TRBJ1-6, with 7 nucleotides matching TRBD1. Germline CDR1 and CDR2: KGHSH and LQKENI. V trimming: 5 bases; J trimming: 7 bases; junction bases outside the gene matches: 5. The CDR3 runs 14 residues. As DNA, the CDR3 is TGTGCCAGCTCAGCCGACAGGGTGAATTCACCCCTCCACTTT. It translates to CASSADRVNSPLHF.

The gene calls are TRBV19 and TRBJ1-5; D possibly corresponds to TRBD1 (6 bases). The ends were cut back, 2 bases at V and 5 bases at J, with 13 bases in the middle. Germline V gene data show CDR1 as LNHDA and CDR2 as SQIVND (reference sequence). The CDR3 sequence is 15 residues long. The CDR3 region is CASSISGARDQPQHF. As DNA, the CDR3 is TGTGCCAGTAGTATATCAGGGGCCCGCGATCAGCCCCAGCATTTT. Variable domain in full (rest from reference TRBV19 and TRBJ1-5): DGGITQSPKYLFRKEGQNVTLSCEQNLNHDAMYWYRQDPGQGLRLIYYSQIVNDFQKGDIAEGYSVSREKKESFPLTVTSAQKNPTAFYLCASSISGARDQPQHFGDGTRLSIL.

This clone showed up just once. The chain is built from TRBV7-2 and TRBJ2-1; a weak D match, TRBD2 (6 bases). Per germline, CDR1 SGHTA and CDR2 FQGNSA. V was trimmed by 1 base and J by 7 bases, leaving 11 bases between them. The length of the CDR3 is 14 residues. In nucleotides, the CDR3 is TGTGCCAGCAGCTTAGGGGGGGTTCGTAATGAGCAGTTCTTC. Amino acid sequence: CASSLGGVRNEQFF.

V and J are TRBV5-1 and TRBJ1-2, with 9 bases lining up with TRBD1. This CDR3 has 15 amino acids. Trimming cost V 4 bases and J 4 bases; bases outside gene matches: 8. The germline V gene has CDR1 SGHRS and CDR2 YFSETQ. DNA of the CDR3: TGCGCCAGCAGCATCACGACAGGGGGAGGCTATGGCTACACCTTC. This codes for CASSITTGGGYGYTF. Drawing the rest from reference TRBV5-1 and TRBJ1-2, the complete variable domain is KAGVTQTPRYLIKTRGQQVTLSCSPISGHRSVSWYQQTPGQGLQFLFEYFSETQRNKGNFPGRFSGRQFSNSRSEMNVSTLELGDSALYLCASSITTGGGYGYTFGSGTRLTVV.

The chain carries TRBV7-2 and TRBJ1-2; no clear D. The CDR3 consists of 14 residues. Trimming removed 1 base at V and 3 bases at J, with 9 bases between. Germline V CDR1 and CDR2: SGHTA, FQGNSA. CDR3 loop: CASSLGGADYGYTF. The CDR3 coding sequence is TGTGCCAGCAGCTTAGGAGGAGCTGACTATGGCTACACCTTC.

The table lists this clone with a count of one. This sample also contains other DNA sequences that code for the same CDR3. The J gene is TRBJ2-1, the V gene TRBV9; 9 bases agree with TRBD2. V lost 0 bases and J lost 7; bases outside the gene matches: 5. The germline CDR1 and CDR2 sequences are SGDLS and YYNGEE. This CDR3 has 15 amino acids. CDR3 sequence (DNA): TGTGCCAGCAGCGTAGGCGGGAGGGCCAGGAATGAGCAGTTCTTC. Its protein product is CASSVGGRARNEQFF.

The gene calls are TRBV7-9 and TRBJ2-7; the D gene is possibly TRBD2 (5 bases). The germline V and J ends were trimmed by 2 bases and 6 bases, with 14 bases remaining between them. The CDR3 spans 14 residues. Germline V CDR1 and CDR2: SEHNR, FQNEAQ (reference sequence). CDR3 nucleotide sequence: TGTGCCAGCAGCTTAATTTCATCGGGGAGCGAGCAGTACTTC. Its protein is CASSLISSGSEQYF.

This chain joins TRBV3-1 (or the pseudogene TRBV3-2) and TRBJ2-6; TRBD1 is a possible D gene (5 bases). Germline CDR1 and CDR2: LGHDT and YNNKEL (reference sequence). CDR3 length: 13 amino acids. V lost 3 bases and J 13 bases, leaving 13 bases between the germline ends. This CDR3 is CASSHSGLEVLTF. CDR3 nucleotides: TGTGCCAGCAGCCACTCAGGGTTAGAAGTCCTGACTTTC.